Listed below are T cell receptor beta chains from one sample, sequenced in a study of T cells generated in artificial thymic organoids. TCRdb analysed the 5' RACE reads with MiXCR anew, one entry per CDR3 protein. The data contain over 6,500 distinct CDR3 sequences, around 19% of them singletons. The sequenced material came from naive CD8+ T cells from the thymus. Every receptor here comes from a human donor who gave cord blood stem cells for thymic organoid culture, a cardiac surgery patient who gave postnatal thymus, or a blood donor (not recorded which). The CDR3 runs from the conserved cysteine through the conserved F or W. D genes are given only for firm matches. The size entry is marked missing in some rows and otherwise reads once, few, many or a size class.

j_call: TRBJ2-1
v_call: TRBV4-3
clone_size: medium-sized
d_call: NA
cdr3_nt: TGCGCCAGCAGCCAAGATTCGCTTTACAATGAGCAGTTCTTC
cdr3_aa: CASSQDSLYNEQFF

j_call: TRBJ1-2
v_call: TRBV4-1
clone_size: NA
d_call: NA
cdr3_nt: TGCGCCAGCAGCCAATCGCCAAACCCTATCTATGGCTACACCTTC
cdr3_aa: CASSQSPNPIYGYTF

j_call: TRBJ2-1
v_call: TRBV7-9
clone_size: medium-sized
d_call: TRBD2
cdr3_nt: TGTGCCAGCAGCCTAGGTGGGACTAGCGGGGCGGGTGAGCAGTTCTTC
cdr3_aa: CASSLGGTSGAGEQFF

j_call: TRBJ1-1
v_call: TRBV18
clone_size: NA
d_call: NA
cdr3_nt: TGTGCCAGCGTCAACATGAACACTGAAGCTTTCTTT
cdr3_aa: CASVNMNTEAFF

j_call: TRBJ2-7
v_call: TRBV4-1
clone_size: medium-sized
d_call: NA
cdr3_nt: TGCGCCAGCAGCCACCGTGGAGGGTCGGCCTACGAGCAGTACTTC
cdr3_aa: CASSHRGGSAYEQYF

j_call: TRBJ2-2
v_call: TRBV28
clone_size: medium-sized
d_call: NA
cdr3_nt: TGTGCCAGCAGACAAAGGGGAGGGAACACCGGGGAGCTGTTTTTT
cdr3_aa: CASRQRGGNTGELFF

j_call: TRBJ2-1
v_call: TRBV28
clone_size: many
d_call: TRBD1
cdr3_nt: TGTGCCAGCACGGACAGGGTCTACAATGAGCAGTTCTTC
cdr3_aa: CASTDRVYNEQFF

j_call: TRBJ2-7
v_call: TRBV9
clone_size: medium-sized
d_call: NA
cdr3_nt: TGTGCCAGCAGCCTCCTAGGAGCCCTCGACGAGCAGTACTTC
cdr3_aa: CASSLLGALDEQYF

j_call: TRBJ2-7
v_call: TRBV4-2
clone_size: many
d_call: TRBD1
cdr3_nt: TGTGCCAGCAGCCAAGGGGGGACAGGGCCTTTGGAGCAGTACTTC
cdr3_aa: CASSQGGTGPLEQYF

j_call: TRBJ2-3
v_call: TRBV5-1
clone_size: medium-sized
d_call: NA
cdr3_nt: TGCGCCAGCAGCTTGGACCACAGGGTCGTAAGCACAGATACGCAGTATTTT
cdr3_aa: CASSLDHRVVSTDTQYF